This TCR beta chain was captured by sequencing in a study of T cell repertoires in cytomegalovirus infection. Across the whole study: Both recently identified HLA-C-restricted and well-studied HLA-B-restricted CMV epitopes were used in the study. Shared public TCR beta signatures pointed to both CMV infection and a matching HLA type.

Germline V lookup: CDR1 SGHAT, CDR2 FQDESV (reference sequence). The V gene lost 5 bases and the J gene lost 3 bases, with 17 bases spanning the gap. The CDR3 runs to 16 residues. TCRdb called the reads again in MiXCR, with one record for every CDR3 protein. This table has some 560,000 distinct CDR3 sequences, roughly 42% appearing once. Broader study findings: Using cumulative public TCR beta family frequency, the authors identified those who carried CMV together with the relevant HLA.

Worth noting for this clonotype: Its antigen remains unknown.

The chain is built from TRBV11-1 and TRBJ2-1; D gene uncertain. The sequence derives from a human donor in good health (CMV status not recorded). Some clones in this sample may be carry-over from other donors' samples. The material sequenced was cultured PBMCs, taken from culture after CMV antigen stimulation. The CDR3 nucleotides read TGTGCCAGCAGCCCAACCCCGGACCCAGGCTACAATGAGCAGTTCTTC. Its translation: CASSPTPDPGYNEQFF.